This T cell receptor beta chain was recovered during a study of blood T cell repertoires in COVID-19. This CDR3 region has 15 residues. V shed 2 bases and J 5 bases; nucleotides not matched to a gene: 6. Germline CDR1 is MGHRA and CDR2 is YSYEKL. Authors' data handling: Reference gene primer amplification gave estimated nucleated cell counts. Clones were read by immunoSEQ multiplex PCR, and TCRdb kept only the in-frame ones, dropping some. V, J and clone size derive from that table, while D and trimming were established from the DNA sequence. Of 200,000 to 250,000 clones listed, around nine tenths are singletons.

Sample: peripheral blood. The J gene is TRBJ2-7, the V gene TRBV4-1, with 10 bases identical to TRBD1. The sequence derives from a woman aged 55-70 years with acute or convalescent COVID-19. CDR3 loop: CASSQPRDRGHEQYF. The CDR3 nucleotides read TGCGCCAGCAGCCAACCCCGGGACAGGGGCCACGAGCAGTACTTC.